The following is a T cell receptor (beta chain) sequence with its context. No antigen is known for it. Distinct nucleotide sequences in the sample also encode this CDR3. This specimen comes from a study of cytomegalovirus exposure and HLA in healthy donors. Study-wide background: HLA-typed donors were the source of about 85 million unique TCRs, which an early data release held. Of all 370 or so donors who were genotyped, around 82% belonged to the Caucasian-associated ancestry cluster. Study-wide points: Previously analyzed data showed that most TCR beta V segments were productive at a frequency of about 87% or about 30%.

The germline V gene encodes CDR1 MNHEY and CDR2 SVGAGI. The CDR3 is 14 amino acids. Unmatched junction bases numbered 9, after V lost 8 bases and J lost 7 bases. It was with 60 Vbeta and 13 Jbeta primers that the PCR ran. The assay was immunoSEQ multiplex PCR, and TCRdb's table has in-frame clones only and misses some. In the table there are hundreds of thousands of clones, about three quarters of which are singletons. Specimen: PBMCs. The TCR sequence derives from a woman aged 55-69 years in good health and CMV-seropositive. The chain uses TRBV6-5 and TRBJ1-4; 8 bases align to TRBD1. The CDR3 region has the DNA TGTGCCAGCCGAACGGGGCAGGGGGCTGAAAAACTGTTTTTT. It codes for CASRTGQGAEKLFF.